The 2 T cell receptor beta chains presented below share a single source sample, sequenced in a study of cytomegalovirus exposure and HLA in healthy donors. The PCR made use of 60 Vbeta and 13 Jbeta primers. Clones were read by immunoSEQ multiplex PCR, and TCRdb kept only the in-frame ones, dropping some. This repertoire shows roughly 110,000 clones, roughly 73% found once; its top ten account for about 8%. Sequenced input: PBMCs. These receptors came from a man aged 30 to 45 in good health and CMV-seronegative.

CDR3 region: CANKQGVGEKLFF. The CDR3, as DNA: TGTGCCAACAAACAGGGGGTGGGCGAAAAACTGTTTTTT. The chain couples TRBV2 to TRBJ1-4; 8 bases align to TRBD1. The CDR3 is 13 amino acids. Germline CDR1 reads SNHLY; CDR2 reads FYNNEI. After removal of 10 bases from V and 8 bases from J, the junction contained 9 bases not matched to a gene.

This clone showed up just a few times. The V gene is TRBV7-9, the J gene TRBJ2-1, with D possibly TRBD2 on 6 matching bases. V was shortened by 1 base and J by 8 bases, with 15 bases between the two germline ends. CDR1 SEHNR and CDR2 FQNEAQ come from the germline V gene (reference sequence). This CDR3 spans 15 amino acids. The CDR3 DNA reads as TGTGCCAGCAGCTTAGGGGGAGGTGGGGGAGATGAGCAGTTCTTC. Protein sequence: CASSLGGGGGDEQFF.